This TCR beta chain came from a study of identical twins. TCRdb analysed the 5' RACE reads with MiXCR anew, one entry per CDR3 protein. The sample has under 350,000 distinct CDR3 sequences; roughly 9.7% are singletons. The V gene lost 5 bases and the J gene lost 2 bases, with 26 bases spanning the gap. This CDR3 has 18 residues. CDR1 is DFQATT, CDR2 SNEGSKA, per germline (reference sequence). In addition, the sample was reused for a study of yellow fever vaccine responses in identical twins.

V usage is TRBV20-1 and J usage is TRBJ2-3; no clear D gene. The sequence was obtained from a woman in her late teens or twenties in good health. The sample was CD8+ T cells sorted from blood. CDR3 sequence: CSAGPEGAFGGFTDTQYF. CDR3 nucleotides: TGCAGTGCTGGACCAGAAGGCGCTTTTGGCGGTTTCACAGATACGCAGTATTTT.